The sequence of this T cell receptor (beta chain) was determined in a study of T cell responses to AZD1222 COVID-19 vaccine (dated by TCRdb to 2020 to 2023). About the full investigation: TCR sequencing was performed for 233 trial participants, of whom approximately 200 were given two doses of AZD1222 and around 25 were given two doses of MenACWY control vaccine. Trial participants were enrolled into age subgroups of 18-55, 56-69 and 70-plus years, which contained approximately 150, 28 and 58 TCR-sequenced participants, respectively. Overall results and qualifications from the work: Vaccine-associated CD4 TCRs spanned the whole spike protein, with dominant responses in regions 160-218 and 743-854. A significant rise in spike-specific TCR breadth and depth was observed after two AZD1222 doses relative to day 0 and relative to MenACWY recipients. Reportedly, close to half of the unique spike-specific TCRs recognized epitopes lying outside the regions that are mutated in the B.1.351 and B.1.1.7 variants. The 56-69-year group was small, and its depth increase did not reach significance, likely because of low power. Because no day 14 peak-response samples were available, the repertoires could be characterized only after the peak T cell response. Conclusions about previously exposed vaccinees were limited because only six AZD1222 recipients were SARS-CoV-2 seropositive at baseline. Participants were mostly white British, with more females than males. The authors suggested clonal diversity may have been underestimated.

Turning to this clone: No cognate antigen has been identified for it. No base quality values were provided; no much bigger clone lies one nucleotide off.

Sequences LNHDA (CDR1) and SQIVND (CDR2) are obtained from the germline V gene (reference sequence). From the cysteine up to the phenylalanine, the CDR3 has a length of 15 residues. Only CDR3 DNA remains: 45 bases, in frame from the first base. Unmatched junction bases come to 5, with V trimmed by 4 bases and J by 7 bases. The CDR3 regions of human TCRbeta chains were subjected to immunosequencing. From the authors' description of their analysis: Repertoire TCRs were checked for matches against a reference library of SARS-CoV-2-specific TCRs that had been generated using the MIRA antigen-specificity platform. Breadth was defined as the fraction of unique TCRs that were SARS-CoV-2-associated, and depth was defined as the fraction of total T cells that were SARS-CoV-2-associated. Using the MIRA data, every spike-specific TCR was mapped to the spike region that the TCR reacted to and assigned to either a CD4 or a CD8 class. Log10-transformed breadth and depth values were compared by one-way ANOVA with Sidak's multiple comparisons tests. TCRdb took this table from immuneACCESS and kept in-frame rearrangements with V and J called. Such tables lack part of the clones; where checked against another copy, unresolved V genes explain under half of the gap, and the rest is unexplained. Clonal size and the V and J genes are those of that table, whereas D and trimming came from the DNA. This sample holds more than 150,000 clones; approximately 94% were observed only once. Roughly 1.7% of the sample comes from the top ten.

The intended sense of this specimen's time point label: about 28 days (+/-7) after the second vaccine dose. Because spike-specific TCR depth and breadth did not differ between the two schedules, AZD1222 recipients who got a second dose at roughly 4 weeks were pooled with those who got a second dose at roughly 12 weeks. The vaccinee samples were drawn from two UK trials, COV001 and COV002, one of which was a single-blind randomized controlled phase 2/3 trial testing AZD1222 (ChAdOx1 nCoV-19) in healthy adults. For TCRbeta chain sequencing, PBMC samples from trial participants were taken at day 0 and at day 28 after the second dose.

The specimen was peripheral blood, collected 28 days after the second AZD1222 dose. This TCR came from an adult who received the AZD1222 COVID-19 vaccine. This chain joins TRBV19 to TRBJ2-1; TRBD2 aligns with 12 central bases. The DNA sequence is TGTGCCAGTAGTAGGACTAGCGGGATAAGGAATGAGCAGTTCTTC. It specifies CASSRTSGIRNEQFF. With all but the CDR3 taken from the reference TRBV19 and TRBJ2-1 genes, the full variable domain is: DGGITQSPKYLFRKEGQNVTLSCEQNLNHDAMYWYRQDPGQGLRLIYYSQIVNDFQKGDIAEGYSVSREKKESFPLTVTSAQKNPTAFYLCASSRTSGIRNEQFFGPGTRLTVL.